The T cell receptor (beta chain) described here comes from a study of blood T cells in healthy people across ages. The CDR3 length is 14 residues. V gave up 5 bases and J gave up 1 base, with 13 bases separating them. Germline CDR1 reads DFQATT; CDR2 reads SNEGSKA (reference sequence). For the second PCR, which ran for about 6 to 12 cycles, a sample-barcoded 5' primer and a J-beta primer mix were used. TCRdb ran MiXCR on the 5' RACE reads and lists one entry per CDR3 protein. Of more than 700,000 distinct CDR3 sequences in the sample, roughly 50% were seen once. This chain uses TRBV20-1 with TRBJ2-3; the D gene is possibly TRBD2 (6 bases). The specimen sequenced was blood. The clonotype was recovered from a man at least 80 years old in good health. The CDR3 DNA follows: TGCAGTGCTCCGGAGGGCCGGGGCACAGATACGCAGTATTTT. It is translated as CSAPEGRGTDTQYF.